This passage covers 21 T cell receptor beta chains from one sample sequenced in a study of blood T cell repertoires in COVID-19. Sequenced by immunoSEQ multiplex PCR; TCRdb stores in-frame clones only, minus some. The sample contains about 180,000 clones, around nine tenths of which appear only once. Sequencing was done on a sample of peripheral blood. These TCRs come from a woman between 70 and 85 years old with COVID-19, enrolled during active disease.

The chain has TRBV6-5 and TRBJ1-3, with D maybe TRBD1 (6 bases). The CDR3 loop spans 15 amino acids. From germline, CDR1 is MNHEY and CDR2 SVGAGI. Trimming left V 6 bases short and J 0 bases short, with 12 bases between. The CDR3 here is CASRRQDPSGNTIYF. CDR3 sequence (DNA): TGTGCCAGCAGACGACAGGACCCCTCTGGAAACACCATATATTTT.

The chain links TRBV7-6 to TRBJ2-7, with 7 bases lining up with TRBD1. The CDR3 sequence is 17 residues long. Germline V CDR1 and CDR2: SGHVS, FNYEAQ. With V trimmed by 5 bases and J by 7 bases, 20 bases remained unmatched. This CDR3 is CASSLGWSTGVYKEQYF. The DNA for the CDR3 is TGTGCCAGCAGCCTAGGGTGGAGTACAGGGGTGTATAAGGAGCAGTACTTC.

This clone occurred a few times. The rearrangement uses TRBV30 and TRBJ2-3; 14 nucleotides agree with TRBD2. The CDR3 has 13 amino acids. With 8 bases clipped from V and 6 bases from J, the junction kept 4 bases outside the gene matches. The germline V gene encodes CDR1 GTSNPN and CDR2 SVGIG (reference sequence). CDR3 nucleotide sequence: TGTGCCCGGACTAGCGGGAGGTTGGATACGCAGTATTTT. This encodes CARTSGRLDTQYF.

CDR3 sequence (DNA): TGTGCCAGCAGCCCCAACTCTGTCATGAACACTGAAGCTTTCTTT. Encoded protein: CASSPNSVMNTEAFF. The rearrangement joins TRBV7-2 to TRBJ1-1; D unclear. CDR1 is SGHTA, CDR2 FQGNSA, per germline. V gave up 5 bases and J gave up 0 bases, with 13 bases separating them. The CDR3 is 15 amino acids. Using reference TRBV7-2 and TRBJ1-1 for the parts outside the CDR3, the full variable domain is GAGVSQSPSNKVTEKGKDVELRCDPISGHTALYWYRQSLGQGLEFLIYFQGNSAPDKSGLPSDRFSAERTGGSVSTLTIQRTQQEDSAVYLCASSPNSVMNTEAFFGQGTRLTVV.

Here the CDR3 DNA reads TGTGCCAGCAGCCCCCCTTGGGGGACTAGCGGGACCCATACGCAGTATTTT. Encoded protein: CASSPPWGTSGTHTQYF. The rearrangement links TRBV4-2 to TRBJ2-3; 13 bases are shared with TRBD2. This CDR3 is 17 amino acids long. Germline V gene lookup returns CDR1 LGHNA and CDR2 YNFKEQ. Germline trimming cut 4 bases from V and 7 bases from J; bases unmatched to any gene: 11.

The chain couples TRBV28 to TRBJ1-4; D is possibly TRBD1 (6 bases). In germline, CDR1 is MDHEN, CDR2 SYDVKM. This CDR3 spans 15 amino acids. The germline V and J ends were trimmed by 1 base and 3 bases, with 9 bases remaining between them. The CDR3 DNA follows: TGTGCCAGCAGTTTATTACAGGGTGCTAATGAAAAACTGTTTTTT. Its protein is CASSLLQGANEKLFF.

The CDR3 spells CASRERQGPNTEAFF. CDR3 DNA: TGTGCCAGCAGGGAGAGACAGGGCCCAAACACTGAAGCTTTCTTT. V gene TRBV5-4 combines with J gene TRBJ1-1, with TRBD1 matching 7 bases. CDR3 size: 15 residues. The germline V gene encodes CDR1 SGHNT and CDR2 YYREEE (reference sequence). V was clipped by 5 bases and J by 2 bases; unmatched bases: 9.

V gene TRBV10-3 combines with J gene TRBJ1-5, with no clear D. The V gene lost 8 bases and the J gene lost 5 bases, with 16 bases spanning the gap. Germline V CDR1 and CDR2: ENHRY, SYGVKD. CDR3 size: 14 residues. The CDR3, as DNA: TGTGCCATCTCGAAGGACGACGGGGATCAGCCCCAGCATTTT. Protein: CAISKDDGDQPQHF.

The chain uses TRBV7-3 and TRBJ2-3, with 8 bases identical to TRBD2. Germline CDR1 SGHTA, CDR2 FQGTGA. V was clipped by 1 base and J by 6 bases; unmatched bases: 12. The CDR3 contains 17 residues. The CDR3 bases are TGTGCCAGCAGCTTAAGGGCTAGCGGGCCACCTAGGGATACGCAGTATTTT. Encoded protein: CASSLRASGPPRDTQYF.

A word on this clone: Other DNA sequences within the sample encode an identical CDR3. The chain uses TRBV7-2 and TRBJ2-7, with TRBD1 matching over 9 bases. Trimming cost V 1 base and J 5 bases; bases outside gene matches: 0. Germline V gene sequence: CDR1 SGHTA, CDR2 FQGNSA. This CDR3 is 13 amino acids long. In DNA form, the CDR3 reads TGTGCCAGCAGCTTAGGGACAGGGGACGAGCAGTACTTC. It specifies CASSLGTGDEQYF.

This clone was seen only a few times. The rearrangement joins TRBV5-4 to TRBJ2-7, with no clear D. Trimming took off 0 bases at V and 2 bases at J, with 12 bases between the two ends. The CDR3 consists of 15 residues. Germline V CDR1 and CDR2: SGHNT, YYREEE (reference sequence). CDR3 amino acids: CASSLVGLSAYEQYF. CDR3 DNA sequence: TGTGCCAGCAGCTTGGTGGGCCTTTCAGCCTACGAGCAGTACTTC.

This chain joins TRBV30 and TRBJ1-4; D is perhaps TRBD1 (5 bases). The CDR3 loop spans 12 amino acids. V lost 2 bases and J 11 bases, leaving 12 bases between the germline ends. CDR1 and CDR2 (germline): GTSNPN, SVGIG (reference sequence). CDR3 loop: CAWSLTGDKLFF. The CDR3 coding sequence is TGTGCCTGGAGTCTAACAGGTGACAAACTGTTTTTT.

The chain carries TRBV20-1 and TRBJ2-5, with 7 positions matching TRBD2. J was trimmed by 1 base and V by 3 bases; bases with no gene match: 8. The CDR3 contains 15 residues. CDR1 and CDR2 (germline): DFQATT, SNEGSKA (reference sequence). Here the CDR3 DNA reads TGCAGTGCTAGTCCTAGCGGACGACCCCAAGAGACCCAGTACTTC. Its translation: CSASPSGRPQETQYF.

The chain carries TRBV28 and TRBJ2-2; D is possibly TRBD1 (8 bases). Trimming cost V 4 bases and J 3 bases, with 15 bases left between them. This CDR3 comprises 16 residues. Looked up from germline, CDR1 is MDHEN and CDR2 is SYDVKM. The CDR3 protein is CASSWGGQAYTGELFF. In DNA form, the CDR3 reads TGTGCCAGCAGTTGGGGGGGACAGGCTTACACCGGGGAGCTGTTTTTT.

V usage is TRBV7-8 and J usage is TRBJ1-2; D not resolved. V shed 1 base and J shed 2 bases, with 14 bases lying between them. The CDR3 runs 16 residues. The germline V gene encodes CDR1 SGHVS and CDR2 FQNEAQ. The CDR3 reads CASSLVVYSPNYGYTF. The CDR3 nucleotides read TGTGCCAGCAGCTTAGTCGTCTACTCGCCGAACTATGGCTACACCTTC.

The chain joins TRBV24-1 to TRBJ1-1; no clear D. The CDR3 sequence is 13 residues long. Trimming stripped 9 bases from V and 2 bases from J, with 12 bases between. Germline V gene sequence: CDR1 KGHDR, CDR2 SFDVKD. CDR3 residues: CATGGQGNTEAFF. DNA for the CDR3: TGTGCCACCGGAGGTCAAGGAAACACTGAAGCTTTCTTT.

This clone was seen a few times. CDR3 sequence reads: CASSKARTGAGQPQHF. CDR3 in DNA: TGTGCCAGCAGCAAAGCCCGGACAGGGGCAGGTCAGCCCCAGCATTTT. This rearrangement joins TRBV21-1 to TRBJ1-5; TRBD1 is the table's D call and was not checked against the DNA. TRBV21-1 is recorded as a pseudogene. The CDR3 extends over 16 amino acids.

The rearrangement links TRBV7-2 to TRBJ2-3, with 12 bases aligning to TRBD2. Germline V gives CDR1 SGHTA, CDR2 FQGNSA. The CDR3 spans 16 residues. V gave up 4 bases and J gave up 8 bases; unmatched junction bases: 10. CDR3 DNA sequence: TGTGCCAGCAGCTCAGCTAGCGGGAGGGCGGGTAGTACGCAGTATTTT. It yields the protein CASSSASGRAGSTQYF.

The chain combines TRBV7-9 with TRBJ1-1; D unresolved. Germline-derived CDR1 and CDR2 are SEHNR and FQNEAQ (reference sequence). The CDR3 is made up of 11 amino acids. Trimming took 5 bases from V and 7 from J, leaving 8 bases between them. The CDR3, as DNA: TGTGCCAGCAGCCTCGGGATTGAAGCTTTCTTT. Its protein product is CASSLGIEAFF.

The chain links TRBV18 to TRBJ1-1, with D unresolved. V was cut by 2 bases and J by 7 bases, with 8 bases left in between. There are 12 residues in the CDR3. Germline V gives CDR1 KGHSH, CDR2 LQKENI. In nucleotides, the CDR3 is TGTGCCAGCTCACCAGACCGGGTTGAAGCTTTCTTT. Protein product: CASSPDRVEAFF.

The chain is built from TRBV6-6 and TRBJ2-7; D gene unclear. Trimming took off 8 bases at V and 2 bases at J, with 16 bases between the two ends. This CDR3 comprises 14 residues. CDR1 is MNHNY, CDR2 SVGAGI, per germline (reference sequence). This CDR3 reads CASCGDFSTYEQYF. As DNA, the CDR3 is TGTGCCAGCTGCGGCGACTTTTCGACCTACGAGCAGTACTTC.